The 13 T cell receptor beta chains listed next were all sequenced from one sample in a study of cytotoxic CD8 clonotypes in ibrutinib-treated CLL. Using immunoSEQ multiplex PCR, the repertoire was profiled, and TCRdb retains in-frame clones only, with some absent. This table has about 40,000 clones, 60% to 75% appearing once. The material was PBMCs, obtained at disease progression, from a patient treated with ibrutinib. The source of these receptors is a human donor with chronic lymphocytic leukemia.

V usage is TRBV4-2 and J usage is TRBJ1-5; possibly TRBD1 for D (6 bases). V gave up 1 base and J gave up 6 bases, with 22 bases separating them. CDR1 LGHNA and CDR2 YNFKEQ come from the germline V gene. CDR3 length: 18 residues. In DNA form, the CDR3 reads TGTGCCAGCAGCCAAGGCTTGGCAACAGGGACTATAGGTCAGCCCCAGCATTTT. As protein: CASSQGLATGTIGQPQHF.

CDR3 coding DNA: TGTGCCAGCAGTTTGCCGGGACTAGCGGGAGGCCTCACAGATACGCAGTATTTT. Translated, it gives CASSLPGLAGGLTDTQYF. This chain links TRBV27 with TRBJ2-3, with 15 bases aligning to TRBD2. The CDR3 length is 18 residues. With 3 bases clipped from V and 2 bases from J, the junction kept 6 bases outside the gene matches. Looked up from germline, CDR1 is MNHEY and CDR2 is SMNVEV (reference sequence).

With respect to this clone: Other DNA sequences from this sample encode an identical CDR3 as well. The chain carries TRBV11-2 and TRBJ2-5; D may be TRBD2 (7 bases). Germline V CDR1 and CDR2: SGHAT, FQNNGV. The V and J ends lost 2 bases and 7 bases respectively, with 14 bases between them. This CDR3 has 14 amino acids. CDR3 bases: TGTGCCAGCAGCTTACCAGGGGAGGGTCGGACCCAGTACTTC. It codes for CASSLPGEGRTQYF.

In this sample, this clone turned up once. CDR3: CAISESRAQEEQYF. In DNA form, the CDR3 reads TGTGCCATCAGTGAGTCCCGAGCCCAAGAGGAGCAGTACTTC. The V and J genes are TRBV10-3 and TRBJ2-7, with D hard to call. This CDR3 is 14 amino acids long. V was pared by 0 bases and J by 7 bases, with 13 bases between. CDR1 ENHRY and CDR2 SYGVKD come from the germline V gene.

This CDR3 is CASSLVTSGGEQYF. The CDR3 bases are TGTGCCAGCAGCTTAGTAACTAGCGGGGGCGAGCAGTACTTC. The rearrangement uses TRBV7-9 and TRBJ2-7; the match to TRBD2 covers 11 bases. J was trimmed by 6 bases and V by 1 base; bases with no gene match: 2. Germline V gene data show CDR1 as SEHNR and CDR2 as FQNEAQ (reference sequence). This CDR3 region has 14 residues.

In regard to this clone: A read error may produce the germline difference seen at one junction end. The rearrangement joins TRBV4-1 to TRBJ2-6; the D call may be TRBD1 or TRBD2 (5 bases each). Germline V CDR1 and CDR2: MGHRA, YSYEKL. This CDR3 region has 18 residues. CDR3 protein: CASSQDEGPVRGANVLTF. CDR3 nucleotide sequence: TGCGCCAGCAGTCAAGATGAGGGACCCGTACGCGGGGCCAACGTCCTGACTTTC.

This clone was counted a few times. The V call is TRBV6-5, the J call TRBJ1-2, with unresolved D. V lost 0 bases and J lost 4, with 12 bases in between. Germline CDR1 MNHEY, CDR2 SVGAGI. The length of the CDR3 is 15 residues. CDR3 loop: CASSYSSVWVYGYTF. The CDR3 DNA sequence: TGTGCCAGCAGTTACTCTTCCGTTTGGGTCTATGGCTACACCTTC.

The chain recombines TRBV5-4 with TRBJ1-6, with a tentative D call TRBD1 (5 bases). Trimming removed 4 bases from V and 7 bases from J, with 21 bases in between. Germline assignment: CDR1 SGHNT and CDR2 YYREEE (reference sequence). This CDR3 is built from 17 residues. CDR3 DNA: TGTGCCAGCAGCGGCCCCTTCGGGAGGGGTGGGAATTCACCCCTCCACTTT. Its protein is CASSGPFGRGGNSPLHF.

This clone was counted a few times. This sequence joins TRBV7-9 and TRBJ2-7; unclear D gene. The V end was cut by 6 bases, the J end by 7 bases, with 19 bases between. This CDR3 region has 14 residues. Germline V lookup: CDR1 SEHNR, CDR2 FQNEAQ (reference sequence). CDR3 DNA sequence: TGTGCCAGCAGTTCGGCAACCCACGGGCGGGAGCAGTACTTC. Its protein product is CASSSATHGREQYF.

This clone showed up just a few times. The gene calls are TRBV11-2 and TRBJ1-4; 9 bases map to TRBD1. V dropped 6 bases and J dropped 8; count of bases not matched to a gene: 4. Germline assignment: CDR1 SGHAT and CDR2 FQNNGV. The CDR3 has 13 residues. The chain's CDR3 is CASSGQGQEKLFF. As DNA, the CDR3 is TGTGCCAGCAGTGGACAGGGGCAGGAAAAACTGTTTTTT.

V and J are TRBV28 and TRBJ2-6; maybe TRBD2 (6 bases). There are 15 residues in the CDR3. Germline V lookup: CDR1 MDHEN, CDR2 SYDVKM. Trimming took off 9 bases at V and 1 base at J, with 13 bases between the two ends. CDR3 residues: CASRGFLSGANVLTF. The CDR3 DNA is TGTGCCAGTCGGGGGTTCCTTTCTGGGGCCAACGTCCTGACTTTC.

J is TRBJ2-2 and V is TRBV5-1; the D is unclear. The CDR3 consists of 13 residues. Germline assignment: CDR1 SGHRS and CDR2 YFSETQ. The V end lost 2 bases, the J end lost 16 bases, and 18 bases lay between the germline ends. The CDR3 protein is CASSFESSGRRFF. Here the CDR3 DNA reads TGCGCCAGCAGCTTTGAATCTTCAGGCCGACGGTTTTTT.

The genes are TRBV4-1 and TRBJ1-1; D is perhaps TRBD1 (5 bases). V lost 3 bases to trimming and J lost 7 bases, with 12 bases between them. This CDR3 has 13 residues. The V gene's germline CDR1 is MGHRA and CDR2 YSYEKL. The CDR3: CASSHRDGYEAFF. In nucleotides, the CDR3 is TGCGCCAGCAGCCATAGGGACGGTTATGAAGCTTTCTTT.